Here is one T cell receptor beta chain with its context. Its antigen is currently unknown. Other DNA sequences in this sample translate to the same CDR3. Original data processing: It was from CDR3 differences across clinicopathological groups that a distant-metastasis classifier for papillary thyroid cancer was built. MiXCR was used by TCRdb to re-call the PCR reads. TCRdb's processing, not the authors' own work, is the source of the V and J calls. The repertoire consists of tens of thousands of clones, with about 26% occurring once and the leading ten covering 11%. This sample is part of a study of metastatic and nonmetastatic thyroid tumors. Across the whole study: Both malignant and benign thyroid patients supplied peripheral blood and tumor or nodule tissue samples, across which the repertoires of these patients were then compared. Study observations and caveats: When malignant thyroid tumors were compared with benign nodules, TCR beta diversity was reportedly significantly higher in the malignant tumors. This held in both blood and tumor samples.

Nobody among the patients had been given any treatment before thyroid surgery. The CDR3 has 12 residues. V was clipped by 6 bases and J by 7 bases, with 13 bases between them. Sequenced: blood. The rearrangement uses TRBV12-3 or TRBV12-4 and TRBJ2-7; TRBD2 is a possible D gene (6 bases). The origin of this receptor is a male donor with papillary thyroid cancer or a benign thyroid nodule (not recorded which). Some clones in this sample may be carry-over from other donors' samples. DNA of the CDR3: TGTGCCAGCAGCTTTTGGAGGGTAGAGCAGTACTTC. As protein: CASSFWRVEQYF.